This record covers a single T cell receptor beta chain. This CDR3 has 13 residues. Germline CDR1 and CDR2: MRHNA and SNTAGT. Trimming cost V 3 bases and J 2 bases, with 7 bases left between them. This entry is derived from a study of CD8 T cells in Susac syndrome. When the RNA was reverse transcribed, random hexamers were used with an input of roughly 0.5 to 1 ug. TCR beta CDR3 was amplified by immunoSEQ multiplex PCR. This amplification extended across 54 Vbeta and 13 Jbeta segments. TCRdb re-derived calls from the immunoSEQ multiplex PCR reads in MiXCR, one entry per CDR3 protein. Seen here are around 26,000 distinct CDR3 sequences, around 94% observed once, and the top ten hold around 0.3%. TEMRA cells were enriched by FACS, and CD4+ and CD8+ T cells were negatively isolated.

The clonotype was recovered from a human donor in good health. V is TRBV6-4 and J is TRBJ1-1; possible D gene TRBD1, 6 bases. Sequencing was performed on CD8+ T cells from PBMCs. For the CDR3, the DNA is TGTGCCAGCAGTGAGGACAGCAACACTGAAGCTTTCTTT. It codes for CASSEDSNTEAFF.